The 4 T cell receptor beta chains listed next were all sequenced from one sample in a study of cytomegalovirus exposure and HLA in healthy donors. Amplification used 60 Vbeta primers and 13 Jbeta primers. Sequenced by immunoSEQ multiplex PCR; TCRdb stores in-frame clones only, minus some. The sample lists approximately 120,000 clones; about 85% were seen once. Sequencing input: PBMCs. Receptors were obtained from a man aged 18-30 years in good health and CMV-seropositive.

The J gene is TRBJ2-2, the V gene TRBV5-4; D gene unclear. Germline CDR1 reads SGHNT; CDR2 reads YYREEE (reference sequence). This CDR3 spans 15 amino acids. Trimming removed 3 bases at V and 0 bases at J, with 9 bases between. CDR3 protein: CASSSVTPNTGELFF. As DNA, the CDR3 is TGTGCCAGCAGCTCAGTGACACCGAACACCGGGGAGCTGTTTTTT.

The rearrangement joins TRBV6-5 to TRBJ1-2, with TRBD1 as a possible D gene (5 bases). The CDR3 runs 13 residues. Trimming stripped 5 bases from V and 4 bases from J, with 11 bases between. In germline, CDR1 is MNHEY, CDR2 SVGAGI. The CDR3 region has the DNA TGTGCCAGCAGTAAGCAGGGTCCCTATGGCTACACCTTC. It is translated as CASSKQGPYGYTF.

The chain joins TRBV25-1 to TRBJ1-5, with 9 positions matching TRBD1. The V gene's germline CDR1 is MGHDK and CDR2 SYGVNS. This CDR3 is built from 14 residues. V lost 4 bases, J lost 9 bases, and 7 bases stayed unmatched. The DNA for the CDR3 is TGTGCCAGCAGTGCCGGGACAGGGTATGGGCCCCAGCATTTT. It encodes CASSAGTGYGPQHF.

CDR3 nucleotides: TGCAGCGTTGAAGATCCTTCGGCTAGCGGGGGACGAGAGACCCAGTACTTC. It translates to CSVEDPSASGGRETQYF. The V and J genes are TRBV29-1 and TRBJ2-5, with TRBD2 matching over 10 bases. Trimming removed 0 bases from V and 4 bases from J; junction bases left unmatched: 11. This CDR3 spans 17 amino acids. Germline V gene lookup returns CDR1 SQVTM and CDR2 ANQGSEA.